This T cell receptor (beta chain) was observed in a study of shared clonotypes between healthy human individuals. Germline-derived CDR1 and CDR2 are SEHNR and FQNEAQ (reference sequence). The CDR3 extends over 15 amino acids. V shed 1 base, J shed 2 bases, and the junction held 4 bases outside the gene matches. Libraries were prepared by immunoSEQ multiplex PCR; TCRdb keeps only in-frame clonotypes and omits some of them. Of around 1.4 million clones detected, about 98.5% appear once; the ten largest clones hold roughly 0.36%. Study results and caveats: The four-donor shared clonotypes exceeded non-shared clonotypes in generation probability, with non-shared ones scoring lower. Compared with memory subsets, naive subsets generally had larger estimated richness.

Points on this clone: Its antigen is as yet unknown. The sample carries other DNA sequences with the same CDR3.

V is TRBV7-9 and J is TRBJ2-7; 8 nucleotides match TRBD2. Sequenced input: naive CD4+ T cells sorted from blood. Subset here: CD45RA+ positively selected. The TCR sequence derives from a man aged 30-40 years in good health. The CDR3 protein is CASSLGTGGPYEQYF. CDR3 sequence (DNA): TGTGCCAGCAGCTTAGGTACGGGAGGGCCCTACGAGCAGTACTTC.